This entry concerns a single T cell receptor beta chain. The antigen is unknown. 13 Jbeta primers and 60 Vbeta primers were used for the PCR. Repertoires were generated with immunoSEQ multiplex PCR, while TCRdb's copy carries only in-frame clones and drops some. The repertoire holds about 120,000 clones, with 9% to 10% as singletons. This entry is derived from a study of cytomegalovirus exposure and HLA in healthy donors. Study-level results: Per published accounts, TCR beta sequences correctly predicted the HLA-A and HLA-B alleles of most subjects. As immune exposure information, only CMV serostatus was available.

Per germline, CDR1 SGHRS and CDR2 YFSETQ. CDR3 length: 15 amino acids. The V end was cut by 0 bases, the J end by 3 bases, with 12 bases between. The specimen was PBMCs. The V call is TRBV5-1, the J call TRBJ1-1; D gene uncertain. This clonotype originated in a man under 40 in good health and CMV-seronegative. This chain's CDR3 is CASSLASGVYTEAFF. The CDR3 DNA is TGCGCCAGCAGCTTGGCCTCAGGCGTCTACACTGAAGCTTTCTTT.